This is a list of T cell receptor beta chains from one sample in a study of molecular identifiers for immune sequencing clone quantification. TCRdb reprocessed the PCR reads via MiXCR and lists one record per CDR3 protein. The profile shows hundreds of thousands of distinct CDR3 sequences, about 25% of them singletons. The sample comprised naive CD8+ T cells from blood, with Jurkat cell RNA spiked in. The receptors derive from a human donor in good health. Some libraries in this study had Jurkat cell RNA spiked in. The CDR3 runs from the conserved cysteine through the conserved F or W. The D gene is left open where the match is weak. Part of the rows lack a size; the others show once, few, many or a class for expanded clones.

V gene	D gene	J gene	clone size	CDR3 protein	CDR3 DNA
TRBV7-9	.	TRBJ1-1	many	CASTPQLGTTSNTEAFF	TGTGCCAGCACCCCCCAATTGGGGACAACAAGCAACACTGAAGCTTTCTTT
TRBV29-1	.	TRBJ1-2	many	CSVVTNGYTF	TGCAGCGTTGTTACTAATGGCTACACCTTC
TRBV9	.	TRBJ1-2	.	CASSVQGILSLGYGYTF	TGTGCCAGCAGCGTACAGGGTATTCTGTCTTTGGGCTATGGCTACACCTTC
TRBV10-3	TRBD1	TRBJ2-7	many	CAISEGQSYEQYF	TGTGCCATCAGCGAGGGACAGTCCTACGAGCAGTACTTC
TRBV4-3	TRBD1	TRBJ2-7	.	CASSQDRRDRVYEQYF	TGCGCCAGCAGCCAAGATCGGAGGGACAGGGTCTACGAGCAGTACTTC
TRBV24-1	TRBD1	TRBJ2-1	.	CATSDTGQGAGHEQFF	TGTGCCACCAGTGATACCGGACAGGGGGCCGGGCATGAGCAGTTCTTC
TRBV3-1	TRBD1	TRBJ2-7	once	CASSPPGDRGLYEQYF	TGTGCCAGCAGCCCCCCAGGGGACAGGGGTCTCTACGAGCAGTACTTC
TRBV30	.	TRBJ2-7	.	CAWQGIHYEQYF	TGTGCCTGGCAAGGGATCCACTACGAGCAGTACTTC
TRBV20-1	.	TRBJ1-5	many	CSALDGHQPQHF	TGCAGTGCTCTGGACGGGCATCAGCCCCAGCATTTT
TRBV24-1	.	TRBJ2-2	.	CATSESGGNTGELFF	TGTGCCACCAGTGAGAGTGGGGGGAACACCGGGGAGCTGTTTTTT
TRBV11-2	.	TRBJ2-3	few	CASSSQGFRADTQYF	TGTGCCAGCAGTTCTCAGGGTTTCAGGGCAGATACGCAGTATTTT
TRBV7-9	.	TRBJ2-7	once	CASSLLGPNYERYF	TGTGCCAGCAGCCTTCTAGGGCCGAACTACGAGCGGTACTTC
TRBV12-3/TRBV12-4	TRBD1	TRBJ1-1	.	CASRRQGEWVTEAFF	TGTGCCAGCAGACGACAGGGTGAATGGGTCACTGAAGCTTTCTTT
TRBV7-9	TRBD2	TRBJ2-3	many	CASSSPPTSPDTQYF	TGTGCCAGCAGCTCCCCGCCGACTAGCCCAGATACGCAGTATTTT
TRBV4-3	.	TRBJ1-1	many	CASSPNEMNTEAFF	TGCGCCAGCAGCCCCAACGAGATGAACACTGAAGCTTTCTTT
TRBV30	.	TRBJ1-5	.	CAWSHFSSEGPQHF	TGTGCCTGGAGTCACTTTTCCTCGGAAGGGCCCCAGCATTTT
TRBV9	.	TRBJ2-7	.	CASSVEDQGPIYEQYF	TGTGCCAGCAGCGTAGAGGATCAGGGGCCTATTTACGAGCAGTACTTC
TRBV3-1	.	TRBJ2-7	.	CASSQGVNTYGQYF	TGTGCCAGCAGCCAAGGAGTCAACACCTACGGGCAGTACTTC
TRBV7-9	.	TRBJ2-1	many	CASSGDLTNEQFF	TGTGCCAGCAGCGGGGACCTTACCAATGAGCAGTTCTTC
TRBV4-3	TRBD1	TRBJ2-5	.	CASSQESRGRETQYF	TGCGCCAGCAGCCAAGAGTCGAGGGGGCGAGAGACCCAGTACTTC
TRBV2	.	TRBJ2-1	.	CASRTTAAISYNEQFF	TGTGCCAGCAGAACAACAGCGGCCATCTCCTACAATGAGCAGTTCTTC
TRBV4-3	TRBD2	TRBJ2-7	.	CARSQDPLRGGAYEQYF	TGCGCCCGCAGCCAAGATCCTCTCCGCGGGGGGGCCTACGAGCAGTACTTC
TRBV11-2	.	TRBJ2-2	many	CASSPDGNTGELFF	TGTGCCAGCAGTCCGGACGGGAACACCGGGGAGCTGTTTTTT
TRBV7-9	.	TRBJ2-1	few	CASSSLGVEQFF	TGTGCCAGCAGCTCCCTCGGGGTCGAGCAGTTCTTC
TRBV4-3	.	TRBJ2-1	once	CASSQGQGGGNEQFF	TGCGCCAGCAGCCAAGGACAGGGAGGTGGCAATGAGCAGTTCTTC
TRBV4-2	.	TRBJ2-1	.	CASSQLDYRNEQFF	TGTGCCAGCAGCCAACTGGACTACCGCAATGAGCAGTTCTTC
TRBV14	.	TRBJ2-7	.	CASSQDDTYEQYF	TGTGCCAGCAGCCAAGATGATACGTACGAGCAGTACTTC
TRBV7-8	.	TRBJ2-7	.	CASSLARQDSYGQYF	TGTGCCAGCAGCTTAGCGAGACAGGACTCCTACGGGCAGTACTTC
TRBV3-1	.	TRBJ1-1	.	CASSQDRAPGSTEAFF	TGTGCCAGCAGCCAAGATCGGGCACCCGGGAGCACTGAAGCTTTCTTT
TRBV5-5	TRBD1	TRBJ2-2	many	CASSSGTGGPGELFF	TGTGCCAGCAGTTCCGGGACAGGGGGCCCCGGGGAGCTGTTTTTT
TRBV12-3/TRBV12-4	.	TRBJ2-7	many	CASRTTTGPGLNEQYF	TGTGCCAGCAGAACAACGACAGGTCCGGGACTTAACGAGCAGTACTTC
TRBV29-1	.	TRBJ1-1	many	CSVEGPRGTEAFF	TGCAGCGTTGAAGGCCCGAGGGGGACTGAAGCTTTCTTT
TRBV7-2	.	TRBJ1-6	many	CASSLWGSPLHF	TGTGCCAGCAGCTTATGGGGCTCACCCCTCCACTTT
TRBV29-1	.	TRBJ1-4	.	CSVPSGEKLFF	TGCAGCGTTCCCTCTGGGGAAAAACTGTTTTTT
TRBV7-9	TRBD2	TRBJ2-1	.	CASSLTSGGADEQFF	TGTGCCAGCAGCCTTACTAGCGGGGGGGCGGATGAGCAGTTCTTC
TRBV6-5	TRBD2	TRBJ2-3	few	CASSYSGAGGTDTQYF	TGTGCCAGCAGTTACTCAGGAGCGGGGGGCACAGATACGCAGTATTTT
TRBV4-3	.	TRBJ2-3	.	CASSWGEPADTQYF	TGCGCCAGCAGCTGGGGAGAACCGGCAGATACGCAGTATTTT
TRBV15	.	TRBJ2-7	many	CATSTPLGPEYF	TGTGCCACCAGCACCCCTCTGGGCCCCGAGTACTTC
TRBV11-2	.	TRBJ1-2	.	CASSLGGYRDGYTF	TGTGCCAGCAGCTTAGGGGGGTACAGGGACGGCTACACCTTC
TRBV20-1	.	TRBJ2-7	many	CSARAGQAYEQYF	TGCAGTGCTAGGGCGGGACAAGCCTACGAGCAGTACTTC
TRBV7-2	TRBD1	TRBJ2-7	many	CASSLTRGSGGYEQYF	TGTGCCAGCAGCTTAACGCGTGGGTCAGGGGGCTACGAGCAGTACTTC
TRBV25-1	.	TRBJ1-4	.	CASSGTGVIANEKLFF	TGTGCCAGCAGTGGAACTGGGGTGATCGCTAATGAAAAACTGTTTTTT